These 23 T cell receptor beta chains were all obtained from the same sample, sequenced in a study of tissue T cells after allogeneic stem cell transplantation. Clones were read by immunoSEQ multiplex PCR, and TCRdb kept only the in-frame ones, dropping some. The table records approximately 11,000 clones, around two fifths of them present only once. Noted time point: mouse harvest day 7 after allogeneic transplant. Each mouse received 10^7 T-cell-depleted marrow cells plus 10^6 splenic CD5+ T cells by tail vein. What was sequenced was skin. The receptors shown here come from a female BALB/c mouse given C57BL/6 T cells with graft-versus-host disease after an allogeneic hematopoietic cell transplant.

Turning to this clone: Germline and genes: mouse. The CDR3 end falls 1 residue outside the read, so it is completed with the germline J gene. The chain combines TRBV5 with TRBJ2-7; 8 bases agree with TRBD2. Trimming cost V 1 base and J 0 bases; bases outside gene matches: 2. Germline-derived CDR1 and CDR2 are LGHNA and YNLKQL (reference sequence). The CDR3 totals 15 residues. Incomplete CDR3 DNA: TGTGCCAGCAGCCAAGGACTGGGGACCTCCTATGAACAGTAC. This encodes CASSQGLGTSYEQY. The whole CDR3 protein is CASSQGLGTSYEQYF.

In its sample, this clone is medium-sized. The gene symbols are mouse symbols. The read stops 1 residue short of the end of the CDR3; the missing end is completed from the germline J gene. This chain joins TRBV31 and TRBJ2-7, with 9 bases matching TRBD2. Germline values: CDR1 GKSSPN, CDR2 SITVG. The V segment lost 4 bases and the J segment 4 bases; nucleotides outside the gene matches: 2. There are 12 residues in the CDR3. Incomplete CDR3 DNA: TGTGCCTGGACGGGGACTGGGTATGAACAGTAC. Its translation: CAWTGTGYEQY. The whole CDR3 protein is CAWTGTGYEQYF.

The count of this clone is one. Mouse germline and gene names are used. The observed sequence ends 1 residue before the CDR3 terminus, with the missing tail filled in from the germline J gene. The chain has TRBV23 and TRBJ2-7; the D call in the table, TRBD2, was not verified against the DNA. The CDR3 runs to 14 residues. CDR1 is KGHTA, CDR2 FQNQQP, per germline. CDR3 DNA (partial): TGCTCCAGCAGTCAAACTGGGAGCTCCTATGAACAGTAC. It translates to CSSSQTGSSYEQY. The full CDR3 sequence reads CSSSQTGSSYEQYF.

In the case of this clone: Gene and germline names: mouse. The observed sequence ends 1 residue before the CDR3 terminus, with the missing tail filled in from the germline J gene. The V and J genes are TRBV26 and TRBJ1-1; D gene uncertain. This CDR3 contains 13 residues. Trimming stripped 4 bases from V and 2 bases from J, with 8 bases between. Germline V gene data show CDR1 as KGHPV and CDR2 as FQNQEV (reference sequence). The CDR3: CASSPVHNTEVFF. The part of the CDR3 DNA that was read is TGTGCCAGCAGTCCGGTACACAACACAGAAGTCTTC.

Comment on this clone: All gene names here are mouse names. The read falls 1 residue short of the CDR3 end, and the missing part is taken from the germline J gene. The chain has TRBV3 and TRBJ1-1; tentatively, D is TRBD1 (6 bases). Trimming removed 2 bases at V and 4 bases at J, with 8 bases between. The CDR3 is 13 amino acids. Germline-derived CDR1 and CDR2 are SNHLY and FYNGKV (reference sequence). CDR3: CASSLQGTTEVFF. The covered CDR3 bases are TGTGCCAGCAGCTTACAGGGGACCACAGAAGTCTTC.

This clone is labeled medium-sized. Here the gene names and germline are mouse. The read terminates 1 residue ahead of where the CDR3 ends, so the germline J gene completes it. This chain joins TRBV14 and TRBJ1-3; D call uncertain. Germline-derived CDR1 and CDR2 are SGHDT and FRDEAV. This CDR3 region has 12 residues. The V gene lost 4 bases and the J gene lost 1 base, with 3 bases spanning the gap. This chain's CDR3 is CASSASGNTLYF. CDR3 DNA (partial): TGTGCCAGCAGTGCATCTGGAAATACGCTCTAT.

On this clone itself: Mouse gene names and germline throughout. The sequence runs out 1 residue before the end of the CDR3; the remainder is reconstructed from the germline J gene. The chain links TRBV14 to TRBJ2-1; 7 positions agree with TRBD2. From germline, CDR1 is SGHDT and CDR2 FRDEAV. The CDR3 extends over 14 amino acids. The trim removed 0 bases at V and 3 bases at J, leaving 0 bases unmatched. The CDR3 here is CASSFWGGYAEQFF. The sequenced CDR3 bases are TGTGCCAGCAGTTTCTGGGGGGGCTATGCTGAGCAGTTC.

Turning to this clone: Gene names and germline refer to mouse. Read data end 1 residue before the CDR3 end; the end is taken from the germline J gene. The chain combines TRBV13-3 with TRBJ2-5; D remains ambiguous. CDR3 length: 15 residues. Trimming shortened V by 0 bases and J by 0 bases, and 8 bases separated the two germline ends. CDR1 and CDR2 (germline): NNHDY, SYVADS. CDR3 bases read: TGTGCCAGCAGTGATGCCAATCTTAACCAAGACACCCAGTAC. The encoded protein is CASSDANLNQDTQY. The CDR3 as a whole reads CASSDANLNQDTQYF.

This clone was counted once. Gene names denote mouse genes. From the germline J gene comes the end of the CDR3, since the read stops 1 residue before it. This chain links TRBV3 with TRBJ1-2; unclear D gene. From germline, CDR1 is SNHLY and CDR2 FYNGKV (reference sequence). The CDR3 loop spans 14 amino acids. The V gene lost 2 bases and the J gene lost 0 bases, with 7 bases spanning the gap. The CDR3 loop is CASSLSAANSDYTF. CDR3 DNA (partial): TGTGCCAGCAGCTTATCCGCAGCAAACTCCGACTACACC.

In regard to this clone: The gene symbols are mouse symbols. The CDR3 DNA, read in part, is TGCTCCAGCAGTCGGGACAGGGCCAACGAAAGATTATTT. Translated, it gives CSSSRDRANERLF. The full-length CDR3 reads as CSSSRDRANERLFF. The chain links TRBV23 to TRBJ1-4; the table's D call TRBD1 went unverified against the DNA. The read terminates 1 residue before the CDR3 end, so the remaining end is supplied by the germline J gene. The CDR3 spans 14 residues. Germline V gives CDR1 KGHTA, CDR2 FQNQQP.

Turning to this clone: Genes and germline are mouse. Other DNA sequences from this sample encode an identical CDR3 as well. CDR3 residues: CASSRQVSNERLFF. The CDR3 bases that were read are TGTGCCAGCAGTAGACAGGTTTCCAACGAAAGATTATTT. This sequence joins TRBV26 and TRBJ1-4, with a weak D call TRBD1 (6 bases). From the germline J gene comes the end of the CDR3, since the read stops 1 residue before it. Germline-derived CDR1 and CDR2 are KGHPV and FQNQEV (reference sequence). The CDR3 length is 14 residues. The V end was cut by 5 bases, the J end by 0 bases, with 7 bases between. Using reference TRBV26 and TRBJ1-4 for the parts outside the CDR3, the full variable domain is NSKVIQTPRYLVKGQGQKAKMRCIPEKGHPVVFWYQQNKNNEFKFLINFQNQEVLQQIDMTEKRFSAECPSNSPCSLEIQSSEAGDSALYLCASSRQVSNERLFFGHGTKLSVL.

To note about this clone: The gene names given are mouse names. Read data end 1 residue before the CDR3 end; the end is taken from the germline J gene. The J gene is TRBJ2-3, the V gene TRBV12-1; 9 bases match TRBD1. This CDR3 comprises 14 residues. V was clipped by 4 bases and J by 3 bases; unmatched bases: 4. Germline V CDR1 and CDR2: SGHSN, HYEKVE. The CDR3 here is CASSWDRAAETLYF. Partial CDR3 DNA: TGTGCCAGCTCCTGGGACAGGGCGGCAGAAACGCTGTAT. Drawing the rest from reference TRBV12-1 and TRBJ2-3, the complete variable domain is DSGVVQSPRHIIKEKGGRSVLTCIPISGHSNVVWYQQTLGKELKFLIQHYEKVERDKGFLPSRFSVQQFDDYHSEMNMSALELEDSAMYFCASSWDRAAETLYFGSGTRLTVL.

This clone was detected a few times. Mouse names are used for the genes. The read finishes 1 residue shy of the CDR3 end, and the germline J gene is used to complete it. The V call is TRBV3, the J call TRBJ2-1; 8 bases match TRBD2. Trimming cost V 3 bases and J 3 bases; bases outside gene matches: 1. The CDR3 is made up of 14 amino acids. Germline V gene sequence: CDR1 SNHLY, CDR2 FYNGKV (reference sequence). The CDR3 protein is CASSFGLGYAEQFF. The DNA read from the CDR3 is TGTGCCAGCAGCTTCGGACTGGGCTATGCTGAGCAGTTC.

A note on this clone: Gene names refer to mouse genes. The CDR3 is cut off 1 residue early in the read; its end comes from the germline J gene. The J gene is TRBJ1-3, the V gene TRBV26; D gene uncertain. CDR3 length: 14 amino acids. Germline V gives CDR1 KGHPV, CDR2 FQNQEV (reference sequence). The V and J ends lost 3 bases and 0 bases respectively, with 6 bases between them. The part of the CDR3 DNA that was read is TGTGCCAGCAGTCTAACAGATTCTGGAAATACGCTCTAT. Amino acids: CASSLTDSGNTLY. In full, the CDR3 is CASSLTDSGNTLYF.

Regarding this clone: Mouse germline and gene names are used. CDR3 DNA (partial): TGTGCCAGCAGTCTGTCAGCAAACACCGGGCAGCTCTAC. Translating it yields CASSLSANTGQLY. The complete CDR3 sequence is CASSLSANTGQLYF. The V and J genes are TRBV24 and TRBJ2-2; D remains unclear. The CDR3 is cut off 1 residue early in the read; its end comes from the germline J gene. Trimming pared 1 base from V and 0 bases from J, leaving 3 bases between. Looked up from germline, CDR1 is KGHTA and CDR2 is FRNEEI. CDR3 size: 14 residues.

On this clone: All gene names here are mouse names. The observed sequence ends 1 residue before the CDR3 terminus, with the missing tail filled in from the germline J gene. J is TRBJ1-4 and V is TRBV3; a weak D match, TRBD1 (6 bases). Germline CDR1 SNHLY, CDR2 FYNGKV (reference sequence). V was cut by 1 base and J by 7 bases, with 10 bases left in between. There are 14 residues in the CDR3. The sequenced CDR3 bases are TGTGCCAGCAGCTTAGGGGGGGCTAGCGAAAGATTATTT. Translation: CASSLGGASERLF. The entire CDR3 sequence reads CASSLGGASERLFF.

A note on this clone: Mouse gene names apply. CDR3 DNA (partial): TGTGCCAGCAGTCTGTCAGGGACTGGGGGAAACACCTTGTAC. Its protein product is CASSLSGTGGNTLY. From start to end, the CDR3 is CASSLSGTGGNTLYF. The chain joins TRBV26 to TRBJ2-4; 11 bases are a match to TRBD2. The DNA ends 1 residue before the CDR3 does, and the rest of the CDR3 is filled in from the germline J gene. With 0 bases clipped from V and 5 bases from J, the junction kept 1 base outside the gene matches. There are 15 residues in the CDR3. CDR1 and CDR2 from the germline V gene are KGHPV and FQNQEV (reference sequence).

Note on this clone: The genes and germline here are from mouse. The read terminates 1 residue before the CDR3 end, so the remaining end is supplied by the germline J gene. The chain employs TRBV3 and TRBJ2-7; 7 nucleotides match TRBD1. Unmatched junction bases numbered 5, after V lost 5 bases and J lost 1 base. The germline V gene encodes CDR1 SNHLY and CDR2 FYNGKV (reference sequence). The CDR3 length is 14 residues. The sequenced CDR3 bases are TGTGCCAGCAGCCCAGGGACAGATTCCTATGAACAGTAC. Translation gives CASSPGTDSYEQY. The entire CDR3 is CASSPGTDSYEQYF. Drawing the rest from reference TRBV3 and TRBJ2-7, the complete variable domain is GPKVLQIPSHQIIDMGQMVTLNCDPVSNHLYFYWYKQILGQQMEFLVNFYNGKVMEKSKLFKDQFSVERPDGSYFTLKIQPTALEDSAVYFCASSPGTDSYEQYFGPGTRLTVL.

On this clone: Any gene name here is a mouse gene name. The CDR3 loop is CTCSGRDRGDTQYF. Incomplete CDR3 DNA: TGCACCTGCAGTGGCCGGGACAGGGGTGACACCCAGTAC. The chain has TRBV1 and TRBJ2-5; 10 nucleotides align to TRBD1. The read finishes 1 residue shy of the CDR3 end, and the germline J gene is used to complete it. V dropped 4 bases and J dropped 6; count of bases not matched to a gene: 4. CDR1 is NSQYPW, CDR2 LRSPGD, per germline (reference sequence). The CDR3 covers 14 residues.

This clone was counted only a few times. The genes and germline here are from mouse. Read coverage stops 1 residue before the CDR3 terminus; the germline J gene supplies the remainder. The chain joins TRBV15 to TRBJ2-1; D ambiguous. The germline V gene has CDR1 SGHND and CDR2 FRSKSL. This CDR3 region has 13 residues. Deletions cut 3 bases from V and 3 bases from J, with 6 bases between. CDR3 bases read: TGTGCCAGCAGTTTTTCCAGCTATGCTGAGCAGTTC. Translating gives CASSFSSYAEQF. The whole CDR3 is CASSFSSYAEQFF.

This clone has just a few counts. Gene and germline names: mouse. The read terminates 1 residue ahead of where the CDR3 ends, so the germline J gene completes it. The rearrangement uses TRBV12-1 and TRBJ2-3; D is ambiguous. The ends were cut back, 0 bases at V and 2 bases at J, with 2 bases in the middle. The CDR3 sequence is 12 residues long. Germline V gene data show CDR1 as SGHSN and CDR2 as HYEKVE. The DNA read from the CDR3 is TGTGCCAGCTCTCTCGTTGCAGAAACGCTGTAT. As protein: CASSLVAETLY. The full CDR3 is CASSLVAETLYF.

For this clone: Gene names are mouse gene names. The read gets to within 1 residue of the CDR3 end, and the germline J gene fills in the rest. The chain recombines TRBV4 with TRBJ1-2, with 8 bases aligning to TRBD1. The CDR3 has 15 amino acids. The trim removed 6 bases at V and 1 base at J, leaving 7 bases unmatched. Germline V gene sequence: CDR1 LGHDT, CDR2 YNNKQL (reference sequence). CDR3 amino acids: CASSPTGGVNSDYTF. CDR3 DNA, as far as it was read: TGTGCCAGCAGTCCTACAGGGGGGGTAAACTCCGACTACACC. The variable domain in full, completed from reference TRBV4 and TRBJ1-2, reads ETAVFQTPNYHVTQVGNEVSFNCKQTLGHDTMYWYKQDSKKLLKIMFSYNNKQLIVNETVPRRFSPQSSDKAHLNLRIKSVEPEDSAVYLCASSPTGGVNSDYTFGSGTRLLVI.

This clone was picked up a small number of times. Mouse gene names apply. Read coverage stops 1 residue before the CDR3 terminus; the germline J gene supplies the remainder. The chain uses TRBV26 and TRBJ1-3, with no clear D. V shed 3 bases and J shed 3 bases, with 6 bases lying between them. Germline V gene data show CDR1 as KGHPV and CDR2 as FQNQEV (reference sequence). CDR3 length: 13 amino acids. CDR3 in amino acids: CASSLWGGNTLYF. CDR3 DNA, as far as it was read: TGTGCCAGCAGTCTCTGGGGTGGAAATACGCTCTAT.